The 10 T cell receptor beta chains listed next were all sequenced from one sample in a study of cytomegalovirus exposure and HLA in healthy donors. In the PCR, 60 Vbeta and 13 Jbeta primers were used. The data were produced by immunoSEQ multiplex PCR, yet TCRdb's version contains in-frame clones alone and is incomplete. This table holds about 130,000 clones, around 80% found once. The specimen was PBMCs. The receptors here all came from a man aged 40-50 years in good health and CMV-seropositive.

About this clone: Other DNA sequences in this sample translate to the same CDR3. The chain uses TRBV5-1 and TRBJ2-1, with a weak D call TRBD1 (6 bases). Germline loops: CDR1 SGHRS, CDR2 YFSETQ. The V end lost 5 bases, the J end lost 4 bases, and 10 bases lay between the germline ends. The CDR3 is 13 amino acids. The CDR3 loop is CASSKDSYNEQFF. CDR3 bases: TGCGCCAGCAGTAAGGACAGTTACAATGAGCAGTTCTTC.

The chain recombines TRBV4-1 with TRBJ2-7; 8 nucleotides match TRBD1. There are 14 residues in the CDR3. The trim removed 4 bases at V and 4 bases at J, leaving 6 bases unmatched. In germline, CDR1 is MGHRA, CDR2 YSYEKL. In DNA form, the CDR3 reads TGCGCCAGCAGCCCGGGACAGGTTATATACGAGCAGTACTTC. As protein: CASSPGQVIYEQYF.

There are a few counts of this clone. V is TRBV19 and J is TRBJ2-2; 14 bases are shared with TRBD2. Unmatched junction bases numbered 3, after V lost 6 bases and J lost 0 bases. Per the germline V gene, CDR1 is LNHDA and CDR2 is SQIVND (reference sequence). This CDR3 is 17 amino acids long. This CDR3 is CASRRTSGRTNTGELFF. CDR3 bases: TGTGCCAGTAGAAGGACTAGCGGGAGGACGAACACCGGGGAGCTGTTTTTT.

The chain combines TRBV7-5 with TRBJ2-3; the table assigns TRBD2, which was not confirmed against the DNA. TRBV7-5 is annotated as a pseudogene. This CDR3 is 13 amino acids long. CDR3 coding DNA: TGTGTCAGAAGCAACGGGAGCACAGATACGCAGTATTTT. This codes for CVRSNGSTDTQYF.

This chain links TRBV6-5 with TRBJ1-2; D gene unclear. Germline-derived CDR1 and CDR2 are MNHEY and SVGAGI. Trimming shortened V by 2 bases and J by 4 bases, and 11 bases separated the two germline ends. The CDR3 is made up of 14 amino acids. The DNA of the CDR3 is TGTGCCAGCAGTTACGGCGGCGTCGGCTATGGCTACACCTTC. This translates into CASSYGGVGYGYTF.

V usage is TRBV10-2 and J usage is TRBJ2-1; the match to TRBD2 covers 15 bases. With V trimmed by 4 bases and J by 9 bases, 10 bases remained unmatched. This CDR3 contains 17 residues. In germline, CDR1 is WSHSY, CDR2 SAAADI. As DNA, the CDR3 is TGCGCCAGCAGTGGGACTAGCGGGAGGGCTGACCGGATTGAGCAGTTCTTC. This codes for CASSGTSGRADRIEQFF.

V usage is TRBV6-6 and J usage is TRBJ1-4; 7 positions agree with TRBD1. Germline loops: CDR1 MNHNY, CDR2 SVGAGI (reference sequence). With 7 bases clipped from V and 5 bases from J, the junction kept 7 bases outside the gene matches. This CDR3 spans 14 amino acids. The CDR3 DNA is TGTGCCAGCACCTTAGGGACAGAAAATGAAAAACTGTTTTTT. Translation gives CASTLGTENEKLFF.

CDR3 in amino acids: CASSLGAPLASYNEQFF. The CDR3 DNA reads as TGTGCCAGCAGCTTGGGGGCCCCTCTAGCGTCCTACAATGAGCAGTTCTTC. The chain recombines TRBV5-4 with TRBJ2-1, with D perhaps matching TRBD2 (6 bases). Trimming took 0 bases from V and 1 from J, leaving 14 bases between them. Germline assignment: CDR1 SGHNT and CDR2 YYREEE (reference sequence). The CDR3 is made up of 17 amino acids.

This clone was seen just once. At the DNA level, this CDR3 is encoded by other sequences in the same sample as well. The chain couples TRBV11-3 to TRBJ2-1, with 9 bases aligning to TRBD1. Germline values: CDR1 SGHNT, CDR2 YENEEA. V trimming: 1 base; J trimming: 0 bases; junction bases outside the gene matches: 4. This CDR3 comprises 17 residues. Written as DNA, the CDR3 is TGTGCCAGCAGCTTAGGAGGGGACAGGGACTCCTACAATGAGCAGTTCTTC. Amino acids: CASSLGGDRDSYNEQFF.

This chain joins TRBV5-8 and TRBJ2-7; D may be TRBD1 (5 bases). V was cut by 2 bases and J by 4 bases, with 13 bases left in between. This CDR3 spans 14 amino acids. CDR1 and CDR2 (germline): SGHTS, YDEGEE. For the CDR3, the DNA is TGTGCCAGCAGCTTCGGACACACTTGGTACGAGCAGTACTTC. This encodes CASSFGHTWYEQYF.